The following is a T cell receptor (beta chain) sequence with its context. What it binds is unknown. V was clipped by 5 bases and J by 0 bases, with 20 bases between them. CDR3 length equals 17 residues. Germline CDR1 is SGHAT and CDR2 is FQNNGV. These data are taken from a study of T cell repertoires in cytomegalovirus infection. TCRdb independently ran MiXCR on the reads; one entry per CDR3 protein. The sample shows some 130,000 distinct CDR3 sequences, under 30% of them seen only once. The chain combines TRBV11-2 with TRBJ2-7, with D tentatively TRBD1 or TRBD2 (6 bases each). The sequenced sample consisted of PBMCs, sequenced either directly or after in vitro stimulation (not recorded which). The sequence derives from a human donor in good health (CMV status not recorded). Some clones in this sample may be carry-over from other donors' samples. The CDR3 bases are TGTGCCAGCAGCGAGGGGGGAGGCAGAATCGACTCCTACGAGCAGTACGTC. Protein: CASSEGGGRIDSYEQYV.